The 12 T cell receptor beta chains below come from one sample, sequenced in a study of spatial heterogeneity in lung cancer. TCRdb reprocessed the 5' RACE reads with MiXCR, giving one entry per CDR3 protein. This sample carries 35,000 to 55,000 distinct CDR3 sequences, about 10% of them seen once, and the ten largest clones take roughly a third. Noted time point: blood at routine non-recurrence follow-up after resection. The sample in question was PBMCs, obtained at follow-up. The receptors originated from a male donor with early-stage non-small cell lung cancer.

This clonotype came up many times. The chain couples TRBV7-2 to TRBJ2-1, with 8 bases fitting TRBD1. J was trimmed by 6 bases and V by 5 bases; bases with no gene match: 6. The CDR3 is 14 residues long. CDR1 is SGHTA and CDR2 is FQGNSA in the germline V gene. The CDR3 nucleotides are TGTGCCAGCAGCCAGGGACAGGCGATCAATGAGCAGTTCTTC. Encoded protein: CASSQGQAINEQFF.

J is TRBJ2-3 and V is TRBV5-1; no clear D gene. The CDR3 has 15 amino acids. From germline, CDR1 is SGHRS and CDR2 YFSETQ. V dropped 4 bases and J dropped 1 base, with 13 bases sitting between them. In DNA, the CDR3 is TGCGCCAGCAGCCGGACCGATTCTGGCACAGATACGCAGTATTTT. Its protein product is CASSRTDSGTDTQYF.

This chain uses TRBV7-2 with TRBJ2-1; TRBD2 aligns across 7 bases. The V and J ends lost 6 bases and 4 bases, in that order; junction bases with no gene match: 9. Germline loops: CDR1 SGHTA, CDR2 FQGNSA. The CDR3 contains 15 residues. CDR3 sequence (DNA): TGTGCCAGCAGTCGCGGGACTAAGTTTTACAATGAGCAGTTCTTC. Translating gives CASSRGTKFYNEQFF.

This sequence joins TRBV19 and TRBJ2-4; perhaps TRBD2 as D (5 bases). Per the germline V gene, CDR1 is LNHDA and CDR2 is SQIVND (reference sequence). V lost 0 bases to trimming and J lost 0 bases, with 6 bases between them. CDR3 length: 15 residues. The CDR3 sequence: CASSIEAVAKNIQYF. Written as DNA, the CDR3 is TGTGCCAGTAGTATAGAAGCGGTAGCCAAAAACATTCAGTACTTC.

This clonotype was detected ten times or more. The chain joins TRBV7-2 to TRBJ2-3, with TRBD1 as a possible D gene (5 bases). CDR3 length: 14 residues. The germline gives CDR1 SGHTA, CDR2 FQGNSA. Trimming took off 3 bases at V and 3 bases at J, with 10 bases between the two ends. The CDR3 loop is CASSFPGITDTQYF. The DNA for the CDR3 is TGTGCCAGCAGCTTCCCAGGGATAACAGATACGCAGTATTTT. Looking up the rest from reference TRBV7-2 and TRBJ2-3 gives the full variable domain: GAGVSQSPSNKVTEKGKDVELRCDPISGHTALYWYRQSLGQGLEFLIYFQGNSAPDKSGLPSDRFSAERTGGSVSTLTIQRTQQEDSAVYLCASSFPGITDTQYFGPGTRLTVL.

The rearrangement uses TRBV29-1 and TRBJ1-1; D remains unclear. The CDR3 extends over 13 amino acids. CDR1 and CDR2 from the germline V gene are SQVTM and ANQGSEA. Trimming left V 4 bases short and J 5 bases short, with 14 bases between. The CDR3 DNA reads as TGCAGCGTTGTAGGTGGGATGAGGACTGAAGCTTTCTTT. It translates to CSVVGGMRTEAFF.

This clonotype was seen repeatedly, ten times or more. The CDR3 DNA reads as TGCGCCAGCAGCCAAGGATCCTCTCGGGATGAAAAACTGTTTTTT. Translating gives CASSQGSSRDEKLFF. This chain connects TRBV4-3 to TRBJ1-4; D gene uncertain. V lost 1 base to trimming and J lost 6 bases, with 12 bases between them. The CDR3 loop spans 15 amino acids. CDR1 and CDR2 from the germline V gene are LGHNA and YSLEER.

This clonotype was observed many times. The CDR3 DNA reads as TGTGCCAGCAGTATTCTAAATGAGCAGTTCTTC. Amino acid sequence: CASSILNEQFF. The chain carries TRBV27 and TRBJ2-1; D is uncertain. Trimming took 5 bases from V and 7 from J, leaving 6 bases between them. The germline CDR1 and CDR2 sequences are MNHEY and SMNVEV (reference sequence). The CDR3 loop spans 11 amino acids.

This clonotype was detected only a few times. The rearrangement uses TRBV7-2 and TRBJ2-7; TRBD2 agrees at 8 bases. J lost 2 bases, V lost 0 bases, and 3 bases had no gene match. Germline CDR1 SGHTA, CDR2 FQGNSA. This CDR3 is 15 amino acids long. The CDR3 DNA is TGTGCCAGCAGCTTAGCTAGCGGGGCAACCTACGAGCAGTACTTC. It is translated as CASSLASGATYEQYF.

The chain has TRBV7-9 and TRBJ2-5; 9 bases agree with TRBD1. CDR3 length equals 14 residues. Per germline, CDR1 SEHNR and CDR2 FQNEAQ (reference sequence). V lost 4 bases, J lost 6 bases, and 6 bases stayed unmatched. The CDR3 here is CASSSWDRVQTQYF. The DNA for the CDR3 is TGTGCCAGCAGCTCATGGGACAGGGTCCAGACCCAGTACTTC.

The chain uses TRBV6-2 or TRBV6-3 and TRBJ2-3, with TRBD2 as a possible D gene (5 bases). Trimming took 5 bases from V and 5 from J, leaving 11 bases between them. This CDR3 spans 13 amino acids. Germline CDR1 MNHEY, CDR2 SVGEGT. The CDR3 region is CASSPFAGDTQYF. CDR3 DNA: TGTGCCAGCAGTCCTTTTGCGGGAGATACGCAGTATTTT.

This clonotype was counted ten times or more. The chain couples TRBV12-3 or TRBV12-4 to TRBJ2-3; unclear D gene. V lost 5 bases and J lost 4, with 19 bases in between. The CDR3 is 16 residues long. The CDR3 DNA reads TGTGCCAGCAGTCCCGGGCCCTCGGGCGGATCAGATACGCAGTATTTT. It encodes CASSPGPSGGSDTQYF.